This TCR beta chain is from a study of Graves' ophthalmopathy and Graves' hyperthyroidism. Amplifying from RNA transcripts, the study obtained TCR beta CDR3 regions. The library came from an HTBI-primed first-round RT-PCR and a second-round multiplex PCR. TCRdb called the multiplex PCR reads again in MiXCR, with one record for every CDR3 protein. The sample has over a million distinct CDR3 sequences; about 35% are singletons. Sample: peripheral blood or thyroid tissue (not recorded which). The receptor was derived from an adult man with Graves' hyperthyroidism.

The CDR3 DNA is TGTGCCAGTAATCATAAAAGCCGGGGACCAGCCATAGGCTACACCTTC. It translates to CASNHKSRGPAIGYTF. This chain joins TRBV19 and TRBJ1-2, with D possibly being TRBD1 (5 bases). This CDR3 is built from 16 residues. CDR1 is LNHDA, CDR2 SQIVND, per germline (reference sequence). Deletions cut 7 bases from V and 8 bases from J, with 26 bases between.